These T cell receptor beta chains were read from a single sample in a study of T cell responses to AZD1222 COVID-19 vaccine. Libraries were prepared by immunoSEQ multiplex PCR; TCRdb keeps only in-frame clonotypes and omits some of them. This table has 160,000 or so clones, about nine tenths appearing once. The source was peripheral blood, collected 28 days after the second AZD1222 dose. Receptor source: an adult who received the AZD1222 COVID-19 vaccine. Both conserved end residues are part of each CDR3. D genes are given only for firm matches. For some rows the clone size is stated as once, few or many, or as a class when expanded; others skip it.

j_call: TRBJ1-5
d_call: NA
v_call: TRBV28
clone_size: NA
cdr3_aa: CASSPPPGVGGQPQHF
cdr3_nt: TGTGCCAGCAGTCCACCGCCAGGGGTGGGAGGGCAGCCCCAGCATTTT

j_call: TRBJ1-5
d_call: NA
v_call: TRBV6-1
clone_size: NA
cdr3_aa: CASSEKVNQPQHF
cdr3_nt: TGTGCCAGCAGTGAAAAGGTGAATCAGCCCCAGCATTTT

j_call: TRBJ1-2
d_call: TRBD1
v_call: TRBV5-1
clone_size: NA
cdr3_aa: CASSLATGAGYTF
cdr3_nt: TGCGCCAGCAGCTTGGCGACAGGGGCTGGCTACACCTTC

j_call: TRBJ2-5
d_call: NA
v_call: TRBV11-2
clone_size: NA
cdr3_aa: CASSRNAEEVKETQYF
cdr3_nt: TGTGCCAGCAGCCGAAACGCAGAAGAAGTAAAAGAGACCCAGTACTTC

j_call: TRBJ1-4
d_call: NA
v_call: TRBV2
clone_size: NA
cdr3_aa: CASTLVRDSVTNEKLFF
cdr3_nt: TGTGCCAGCACCCTTGTAAGGGATTCCGTAACTAATGAAAAACTGTTTTTT

j_call: TRBJ1-2
d_call: TRBD1
v_call: TRBV3-1/TRBV3-2
clone_size: NA
cdr3_aa: CASSQGWQGAGGYTF
cdr3_nt: TGTGCCAGCAGCCAAGGTTGGCAGGGGGCGGGTGGCTACACCTTC

j_call: TRBJ1-2
d_call: TRBD1
v_call: TRBV28
clone_size: NA
cdr3_aa: CASSSVQGVDYGYTF
cdr3_nt: TGTGCCAGCAGTTCGGTACAGGGGGTCGATTATGGCTACACCTTC

j_call: TRBJ1-4
d_call: NA
v_call: TRBV5-4
clone_size: NA
cdr3_aa: CASSAGTRGNEKLFF
cdr3_nt: TGTGCCAGCAGCGCCGGGACAAGGGGGAATGAAAAACTGTTTTTT

j_call: TRBJ1-5
d_call: TRBD1
v_call: TRBV10-3
clone_size: few
cdr3_aa: CAISRTGDNQPQHF
cdr3_nt: TGTGCCATCAGCAGGACAGGGGACAATCAGCCCCAGCATTTT

j_call: TRBJ2-3
d_call: NA
v_call: TRBV28
clone_size: NA
cdr3_aa: CASSFLGGATSDTQYF
cdr3_nt: TGTGCCAGCAGTTTCCTGGGTGGGGCGACGTCAGATACGCAGTATTTT

j_call: TRBJ2-1
d_call: TRBD2
v_call: TRBV6-2/TRBV6-3
clone_size: NA
cdr3_aa: CASSSRTSKLEQFF
cdr3_nt: TGTGCCAGCAGTTCTCGGACTAGTAAACTCGAGCAGTTCTTC

j_call: TRBJ2-7
d_call: NA
v_call: TRBV6-2/TRBV6-3
clone_size: few
cdr3_aa: CASSYSLPGASEQYF
cdr3_nt: TGTGCCAGCAGTTACTCGCTCCCGGGGGCTAGCGAGCAGTACTTC

j_call: TRBJ2-1
d_call: TRBD2
v_call: TRBV7-9
clone_size: NA
cdr3_aa: CASSQGAGDNEQFF
cdr3_nt: TGTGCCAGCAGCCAAGGGGCGGGAGACAATGAGCAGTTCTTC